One and the same sample provided the 17 T cell receptor beta chains below, sequenced in a study of shared clonotypes between healthy human individuals. This table comes from immunoSEQ multiplex PCR, and its TCRdb copy is limited to in-frame clones, with some not included. The data hold about 2.1 million clones, with 90% to 95% observed a single time. Naive CD8 cells lacked CD45RO and underwent positive selection for CCR7, leaving out terminally differentiated effector memory CD45RA+ cells. Specimen: naive CD8+ T cells from PBMCs. These receptors originate from a man between 18 and 35 years old in good health. Some clones in this sample may be carry-over from other donors' samples.

The rearrangement joins TRBV2 to TRBJ1-5, with D perhaps TRBD1 (6 bases). Germline CDR1 SNHLY, CDR2 FYNNEI. Trimming removed 0 bases from V and 7 bases from J, with 16 bases in between. The CDR3 covers 16 residues. Written as DNA, the CDR3 is TGTGCCAGCAGTGAAGCGCGTCGGGGGGCGAGGCAGCCCCAGCATTTT. It translates to CASSEARRGARQPQHF.

The V gene is TRBV4-1, the J gene TRBJ2-7, with D unresolved. The CDR3 spans 12 residues. Germline values: CDR1 MGHRA, CDR2 YSYEKL. Trimming left V 9 bases short and J 2 bases short, with 11 bases between. CDR3 residues: CARQRCPYEQYF. CDR3 DNA sequence: TGCGCCAGGCAGCGTTGCCCCTACGAGCAGTACTTC.

The chain links TRBV15 to TRBJ1-5; D unclear. Trimming left V 3 bases short and J 5 bases short, with 8 bases between. The CDR3 has 13 amino acids. Germline V CDR1 and CDR2: LNHNV, YYDKDF (reference sequence). CDR3 DNA: TGTGCCACCAGCAGGCGTGTGGATCAGCCCCAGCATTTT. This translates into CATSRRVDQPQHF.

The CDR3 nucleotides are TGTGCAAGTCATGGACTCAGACAGCAGTTCTTC. It yields the protein CASHGLRQQFF. V gene TRBV12-2 combines with J gene TRBJ2-1; the listed D gene, TRBD2, was not tested against the DNA. TRBV12-2 is annotated as a pseudogene. The CDR3 sequence is 11 residues long.

V usage is TRBV19 and J usage is TRBJ2-5; D is ambiguous. Germline CDR1 and CDR2: LNHDA and SQIVND (reference sequence). The CDR3 is 13 amino acids. Trimming took 3 bases from V and 2 from J, leaving 7 bases between them. CDR3 sequence: CASSIAFQETQYF. CDR3 in DNA: TGTGCCAGTAGTATTGCCTTTCAAGAGACCCAGTACTTC. The entire variable domain, with the rest obtained from reference TRBV19 and TRBJ2-5, is as follows: DGGITQSPKYLFRKEGQNVTLSCEQNLNHDAMYWYRQDPGQGLRLIYYSQIVNDFQKGDIAEGYSVSREKKESFPLTVTSAQKNPTAFYLCASSIAFQETQYFGPGTRLLVL.

V gene TRBV6-5 combines with J gene TRBJ2-7; possibly TRBD1 or TRBD2 for D (5 bases each). CDR1 and CDR2 from the germline V gene are MNHEY and SVGAGI. CDR3 length equals 14 residues. V lost 2 bases, J lost 0 bases, and 8 bases lay in between. CDR3 in amino acids: CASSYGGHSYEQYF. The CDR3 bases are TGTGCCAGCAGTTACGGGGGTCACTCCTACGAGCAGTACTTC.

V and J are TRBV4-1 and TRBJ2-7, with 8 bases fitting TRBD1. The V segment lost 6 bases and the J segment 4 bases; nucleotides outside the gene matches: 8. The CDR3 is 14 amino acids. CDR1 and CDR2 from the germline V gene are MGHRA and YSYEKL. The CDR3 reads CASRLRTGYYEQYF. In DNA form, the CDR3 reads TGCGCCAGCAGATTACGGACAGGGTATTACGAGCAGTACTTC.

The chain combines TRBV5-1 with TRBJ2-7, with D possibly matching TRBD1 (6 bases). V was clipped by 5 bases and J by 7 bases, with 13 bases between them. The length of the CDR3 is 12 residues. CDR1 SGHRS and CDR2 YFSETQ come from the germline V gene. The CDR3 sequence: CASRSGTPEQYF. The CDR3 region has the DNA TGCGCCAGCAGATCCGGGACACCGGAGCAGTACTTC. Full variable domain (rest looked up from reference TRBV5-1 and TRBJ2-7): KAGVTQTPRYLIKTRGQQVTLSCSPISGHRSVSWYQQTPGQGLQFLFEYFSETQRNKGNFPGRFSGRQFSNSRSEMNVSTLELGDSALYLCASRSGTPEQYFGPGTRLTVT.

The chain uses TRBV28 and TRBJ2-7; tentatively, D is TRBD1 (5 bases). The CDR3 is 14 residues long. Deletions cut 6 bases from V and 3 bases from J, with 15 bases between. Germline loops: CDR1 MDHEN, CDR2 SYDVKM. CDR3 sequence (DNA): TGTGCCAGCAGACCGGCAGGGCAAAGCTACGAGCAGTACTTC. Amino acid sequence: CASRPAGQSYEQYF.

This sequence joins TRBV27 and TRBJ2-2; tentatively, D is TRBD2 (7 bases). Germline CDR1 and CDR2: MNHEY and SMNVEV (reference sequence). The CDR3 spans 16 residues. Trimming left V 0 bases short and J 4 bases short, with 12 bases between. This CDR3 reads CASSLSRGRATGELFF. For the CDR3, the DNA is TGTGCCAGCAGTTTATCGAGGGGGAGGGCCACCGGGGAGCTGTTTTTT.

The chain links TRBV5-1 to TRBJ1-1; 9 bases align to TRBD1. With V trimmed by 4 bases and J by 6 bases, 13 bases remained unmatched. The CDR3 runs to 16 residues. CDR1 SGHRS and CDR2 YFSETQ come from the germline V gene. CDR3: CASSLFPGQGFPEAFF. The CDR3 DNA follows: TGCGCCAGCAGCCTTTTTCCGGGACAGGGCTTCCCTGAAGCTTTCTTT.

The chain combines TRBV6-5 with TRBJ2-7, with no clear D. V was pared by 0 bases and J by 5 bases, with 2 bases between. CDR1 MNHEY and CDR2 SVGAGI come from the germline V gene. The CDR3 runs 11 residues. CDR3 sequence (DNA): TGTGCCAGCAGTTACTCGGACGAGCAGTACTTC. This translates into CASSYSDEQYF.

The chain carries TRBV2 and TRBJ2-7; either TRBD1 or TRBD2 may fit D (5 bases each). This CDR3 has 14 residues. V shed 7 bases and J shed 2 bases, with 15 bases lying between them. Germline assignment: CDR1 SNHLY and CDR2 FYNNEI. CDR3 sequence (DNA): TGTGCCAGCACGACAGACTACATCCCCTACGAGCAGTACTTC. Its translation is CASTTDYIPYEQYF. Drawing the rest from reference TRBV2 and TRBJ2-7, the complete variable domain is EPEVTQTPSHQVTQMGQEVILRCVPISNHLYFYWYRQILGQKVEFLVSFYNNEISEKSEIFDDQFSVERPDGSNFTLKIRSTKLEDSAMYFCASTTDYIPYEQYFGPGTRLTVT.

This chain connects TRBV28 to TRBJ2-7; 7 bases line up with TRBD1. J was trimmed by 3 bases and V by 5 bases; bases with no gene match: 7. The CDR3 contains 14 residues. CDR1 and CDR2 (germline): MDHEN, SYDVKM. The CDR3 region is CASSGRDRHYEQYF. CDR3 in DNA: TGTGCCAGCAGTGGACGGGACAGACACTACGAGCAGTACTTC. Looking up the rest from reference TRBV28 and TRBJ2-7 gives the full variable domain: DVKVTQSSRYLVKRTGEKVFLECVQDMDHENMFWYRQDPGLGLRLIYFSYDVKMKEKGDIPEGYSVSREKKERFSLILESASTNQTSMYLCASSGRDRHYEQYFGPGTRLTVT.

This sequence joins TRBV28 and TRBJ2-1, with TRBD1 as a possible D gene (6 bases). This CDR3 region has 16 residues. V shed 3 bases and J shed 7 bases, with 19 bases lying between them. The germline CDR1 and CDR2 sequences are MDHEN and SYDVKM. CDR3 in amino acids: CASSFRDKHPRNEQFF. CDR3 DNA sequence: TGTGCCAGCAGTTTTCGGGACAAACACCCACGTAATGAGCAGTTCTTC.

The CDR3 reads CASSYGVNEQYF. The CDR3 DNA follows: TGTGCCAGCAGTTACGGGGTTAACGAGCAGTACTTC. V gene TRBV6-6 combines with J gene TRBJ2-7, with D unclear. The CDR3 runs to 12 residues. The germline gives CDR1 MNHNY, CDR2 SVGAGI (reference sequence). The V end was cut by 2 bases, the J end by 5 bases, with 7 bases between.

The rearrangement links TRBV11-2 to TRBJ2-2; a weak D match, TRBD2 (6 bases). Per the germline V gene, CDR1 is SGHAT and CDR2 is FQNNGV. V lost 1 base, J lost 2 bases, and 11 bases lay in between. This CDR3 comprises 16 residues. CDR3 DNA: TGTGCCAGCAGCTTAGCTTGGCGGGACAACACCGGGGAGCTGTTTTTT. This codes for CASSLAWRDNTGELFF. The variable domain in full, completed from reference TRBV11-2 and TRBJ2-2, reads EAGVAQSPRYKIIEKRQSVAFWCNPISGHATLYWYQQILGQGPKLLIQFQNNGVVDDSQLPKDRFSAERLKGVDSTLKIQPAKLEDSAVYLCASSLAWRDNTGELFFGEGSRLTVL.